This T cell receptor beta chain was sequenced in a study of blood T cell repertoires in COVID-19 (dated by TCRdb to the early 2020s). About the investigation overall: Samples from collaborators originated in the United States, Italy and Spain and spanned both the acute and convalescent phases of COVID-19. The prospective study material was composed of cDNA or gDNA derived from T cells, B-cell-depleted T cells, or PBMCs. Deeply sampled blood TCRbeta repertoires from subjects exposed to, actively infected with, or recovered from COVID-19 were included in the dataset. The repertoires were made available in a free public database intended to serve as a resource for research on the immune response to SARS-CoV-2. Samples were obtained from the ongoing ImmuneRACE study (first 160 participants) and from some 1,200 subjects provided by 6 global collaborators. The sample metadata nearly always contained a de-identified subject ID, COVID-19 status, age in years and sex. HLA class I and class II types, where available, came from metadata supplied by the sample provider rather than from assay-based typing.

The CDR3 runs 14 residues from the cysteine to the phenylalanine. The retained sequence is limited to the CDR3, 42 bases, with the frame set at the first base. The germline V gene (reference sequence) supplies CDR1 SGHNT and CDR2 YYREEE. Between the V and J ends, shortened by 6 bases and 3 bases respectively, the junction contains 14 bases. The collaborating institutions used their own protocols to collect whole blood in K2EDTA tubes. Collaborator samples were shipped for TCRbeta analysis as frozen whole blood, isolated PBMCs, or DNA extracted from either sample type. In regard to this clone: Its antigen is still unknown. No qualities accompany the bases; no much larger clone lies one base away.

The immunoSEQ Assay, a bias-controlled multiplex PCR, was used to amplify TCRbeta CDR3 regions from genomic DNA. Per the source publication's procedure: Nucleated cell counts per sample were estimated from amplification of reference gene primers within the assay. To quantify the absolute abundance of each unique TCRbeta CDR3 rearrangement, sequence reads were collapsed and filtered. For each sample, productive Simpson clonality was calculated by taking the square root of Simpson's diversity index across productive rearrangements. TCRdb carries this immuneACCESS record with in-frame sequences only. Its versions omit some clonotypes, under half of them owing to an unresolved V gene in the studies checked, with the rest unexplained. V and J calls plus clone size are reproduced from that table; the DNA served to infer D and trimming. In this sample the table shows over 300,000 clones, about four fifths of which occur a single time. The ten largest account for roughly 1.3% of the sample.

What the work shows at the level of the full study, not this receptor alone: Clinical and demographic metadata were provided uncurated, with the amount varying by source and participant.

Sequencing input: peripheral blood. The rearranged segments are TRBV5-4 and TRBJ2-3; the best D guess is TRBD2, with 5 bases matching. The TCR comes from a woman aged 50 to 65 with acute or convalescent COVID-19. The CDR3 region has the sequence CASTPTGVTDTQYF. The sequence in DNA is TGTGCCAGCACCCCGACCGGGGTGACAGATACGCAGTATTTT.